Listed below are T cell receptor beta chains from one sample, sequenced in a study of shared clonotypes between healthy human individuals. Generated by immunoSEQ multiplex PCR, the TCRdb table keeps only in-frame clones and is missing some. The data show fewer than 650,000 clones, over 60% seen once. Sequencing input: PBMCs. All receptors derive from a woman in her forties in good health. Some clones in this sample may be carry-over from other donors' samples. Each CDR3 is given with its conserved first and last residue. The D gene is left open where the match is weak. Clone sizes are given selectively: once, few, many, or a class where the clone is expanded.

V gene: TRBV2
clone size: many
J gene: TRBJ2-3
D gene: TRBD2
CDR3 protein: CASSGLRLAGGPNTQYF
CDR3 DNA: TGTGCCAGCAGTGGATTGAGACTAGCGGGAGGGCCAAATACGCAGTATTTT

V gene: TRBV5-1
clone size: .
J gene: TRBJ1-2
D gene: .
CDR3 protein: CASSLGGQNYGYTF
CDR3 DNA: TGCGCCAGCAGCTTGGGGGGCCAGAACTATGGCTACACCTTC

V gene: TRBV5-1
clone size: .
J gene: TRBJ1-5
D gene: .
CDR3 protein: CASSPAAGNQPQHF
CDR3 DNA: TGCGCCAGCAGCCCGGCTGCGGGCAATCAGCCCCAGCATTTT

V gene: TRBV4-2
clone size: .
J gene: TRBJ2-1
D gene: .
CDR3 protein: CASSQDVDTYNEQFF
CDR3 DNA: TGTGCCAGCAGCCAAGATGTCGACACCTACAATGAGCAGTTCTTC

V gene: TRBV5-1
clone size: .
J gene: TRBJ2-7
D gene: .
CDR3 protein: CASSLWPSVDYEQYF
CDR3 DNA: TGCGCCAGCAGCTTGTGGCCTAGCGTCGACTACGAGCAGTACTTC

V gene: TRBV19
clone size: .
J gene: TRBJ2-1
D gene: TRBD2
CDR3 protein: CASSISSGSGYEQFF
CDR3 DNA: TGTGCCAGTAGTATCTCTAGCGGGAGCGGGTATGAGCAGTTCTTC

V gene: TRBV5-1
clone size: .
J gene: TRBJ2-1
D gene: .
CDR3 protein: CASSLEGEQFF
CDR3 DNA: TGCGCCAGCAGCTTGGAAGGAGAGCAGTTCTTC

V gene: TRBV25-1
clone size: .
J gene: TRBJ2-3
D gene: TRBD2
CDR3 protein: CASSVLAGTDTQYF
CDR3 DNA: TGTGCCAGCAGTGTACTAGCGGGTACAGATACGCAGTATTTT

V gene: TRBV5-4
clone size: .
J gene: TRBJ2-2
D gene: TRBD1
CDR3 protein: CASSFDFRGTGELFF
CDR3 DNA: TGTGCCAGCAGCTTTGATTTCAGGGGGACCGGGGAACTGTTTTTT

V gene: TRBV6-1
clone size: few
J gene: TRBJ1-5
D gene: TRBD1
CDR3 protein: CASSEGTGYSNQPQHF
CDR3 DNA: TGTGCCAGCAGTGAAGGGACAGGGTATAGCAATCAGCCCCAGCATTTT

V gene: TRBV19
clone size: once
J gene: TRBJ2-1
D gene: TRBD1
CDR3 protein: CASSTDRESYNEQFF
CDR3 DNA: TGTGCCAGTAGTACTGACAGGGAGTCCTACAATGAGCAGTTCTTC

V gene: TRBV12-5
clone size: .
J gene: TRBJ1-1
D gene: TRBD1
CDR3 protein: CASGLARDRGSEDTEAFF
CDR3 DNA: TGTGCTAGTGGTTTGGCCCGGGACAGGGGTTCGGAGGACACTGAAGCTTTCTTT

V gene: TRBV28
clone size: .
J gene: TRBJ1-1
D gene: .
CDR3 protein: CASSRGLNTEAFF
CDR3 DNA: TGTGCCAGCAGCCGGGGATTAAACACTGAAGCTTTCTTT

V gene: TRBV11-2
clone size: .
J gene: TRBJ2-3
D gene: TRBD2
CDR3 protein: CASSFLTSFTDTQYF
CDR3 DNA: TGTGCCAGCAGCTTTTTGACTAGCTTCACAGATACGCAGTATTTT

V gene: TRBV7-7
clone size: .
J gene: TRBJ2-3
D gene: TRBD2
CDR3 protein: CASSPLAGSTDTQYF
CDR3 DNA: TGTGCTAGCAGTCCTCTAGCGGGAAGCACAGATACGCAGTATTTT

V gene: TRBV11-2
clone size: few
J gene: TRBJ1-2
D gene: .
CDR3 protein: CASSFVVGSYGYTF
CDR3 DNA: TGTGCCAGCAGCTTCGTCGTTGGGTCCTATGGCTACACCTTC

V gene: TRBV5-1
clone size: .
J gene: TRBJ2-5
D gene: TRBD2
CDR3 protein: CASSLAGLAVQETQYF
CDR3 DNA: TGCGCCAGCAGCTTGGCCGGACTAGCGGTACAAGAGACCCAGTACTTC

V gene: TRBV2
clone size: few
J gene: TRBJ2-3
D gene: TRBD2
CDR3 protein: CASRATSGRYTQYF
CDR3 DNA: TGTGCCAGCAGGGCGACTAGCGGGAGGTATACGCAGTATTTT

V gene: TRBV7-2
clone size: .
J gene: TRBJ2-4
D gene: .
CDR3 protein: CASSIRERGIQYF
CDR3 DNA: TGTGCCAGCAGCATTCGTGAAAGGGGCATTCAGTACTTC

V gene: TRBV7-9
clone size: once
J gene: TRBJ1-4
D gene: .
CDR3 protein: CASSSTSDEKLFF
CDR3 DNA: TGTGCCAGCAGCTCGACTTCAGATGAAAAACTGTTTTTT

V gene: TRBV7-8
clone size: .
J gene: TRBJ2-1
D gene: .
CDR3 protein: CASSSQGGAREQFF
CDR3 DNA: TGTGCCAGCAGCTCCCAAGGAGGGGCGCGTGAGCAGTTCTTC

V gene: TRBV6-6
clone size: .
J gene: TRBJ2-6
D gene: .
CDR3 protein: CASSQGITGANVLTF
CDR3 DNA: TGTGCCAGCAGTCAAGGGATAACTGGGGCCAACGTCCTGACTTTC

V gene: TRBV5-1
clone size: .
J gene: TRBJ1-1
D gene: .
CDR3 protein: CASSLERYTEAFF
CDR3 DNA: TGCGCCAGCAGCTTGGAACGGTACACTGAAGCTTTCTTT

V gene: TRBV6-5
clone size: .
J gene: TRBJ2-7
D gene: TRBD2
CDR3 protein: CASRVAGGPQYEQYF
CDR3 DNA: TGTGCCAGCAGAGTAGCGGGAGGGCCTCAGTACGAGCAGTACTTC

V gene: TRBV6-1
clone size: .
J gene: TRBJ1-6
D gene: .
CDR3 protein: CASSEQVNSPLHF
CDR3 DNA: TGTGCCAGCAGTGAACAGGTTAATTCACCCCTCCACTTT

V gene: TRBV6-4
clone size: many
J gene: TRBJ2-2
D gene: TRBD1
CDR3 protein: CASGVGTGDTGELFF
CDR3 DNA: TGTGCCAGCGGGGTCGGGACAGGGGACACCGGGGAGCTGTTTTTT

V gene: TRBV6-5
clone size: .
J gene: TRBJ1-4
D gene: TRBD1
CDR3 protein: CASRPRTGESEKLFF
CDR3 DNA: TGTGCCAGCAGACCCCGGACAGGGGAATCAGAAAAACTGTTTTTT

V gene: TRBV5-6
clone size: .
J gene: TRBJ2-1
D gene: .
CDR3 protein: CASHTHNEQFF
CDR3 DNA: TGTGCCAGCCACACACACAATGAGCAGTTCTTC

V gene: TRBV18
clone size: .
J gene: TRBJ1-1
D gene: .
CDR3 protein: CASSPDRQNTEAFF
CDR3 DNA: TGTGCCAGCTCACCCGACAGGCAGAACACTGAAGCTTTCTTT

V gene: TRBV15
clone size: .
J gene: TRBJ2-1
D gene: TRBD2
CDR3 protein: CATSSGLAGGRQFF
CDR3 DNA: TGTGCCACCAGCAGTGGACTAGCGGGAGGGCGGCAGTTCTTC

V gene: TRBV5-1
clone size: .
J gene: TRBJ1-3
D gene: .
CDR3 protein: CASSLGVVSGNTIYF
CDR3 DNA: TGCGCCAGCAGCTTGGGCGTCGTCTCTGGAAACACCATATATTTT

V gene: TRBV20-1
clone size: .
J gene: TRBJ2-7
D gene: TRBD1
CDR3 protein: CSAKTGIEQYF
CDR3 DNA: TGCAGTGCTAAGACAGGGATCGAGCAGTACTTC

V gene: TRBV6-1
clone size: .
J gene: TRBJ1-2
D gene: .
CDR3 protein: CASSESTVGYGYTF
CDR3 DNA: TGTGCCAGCAGTGAATCGACAGTGGGCTATGGCTACACCTTC

V gene: TRBV9
clone size: .
J gene: TRBJ2-3
D gene: .
CDR3 protein: CASSVLARFPDTQYF
CDR3 DNA: TGTGCCAGCAGCGTTTTAGCTCGATTTCCAGATACGCAGTATTTT

V gene: TRBV29-1
clone size: few
J gene: TRBJ1-2
D gene: .
CDR3 protein: CSVTSTWETYGYTF
CDR3 DNA: TGCAGCGTTACATCCACGTGGGAGACCTATGGCTACACCTTC

V gene: TRBV29-1
clone size: .
J gene: TRBJ1-1
D gene: TRBD1
CDR3 protein: CSVETGGVTEAFF
CDR3 DNA: TGCAGCGTTGAGACAGGGGGGGTCACTGAAGCTTTCTTT

V gene: TRBV5-4
clone size: few
J gene: TRBJ2-3
D gene: TRBD2
CDR3 protein: CASSLALASGFTDTQYF
CDR3 DNA: TGTGCCAGCAGCTTGGCCTTGGCTAGCGGGTTCACAGATACGCAGTATTTT

V gene: TRBV28
clone size: .
J gene: TRBJ2-1
D gene: .
CDR3 protein: CASSLGGGSYNEQFF
CDR3 DNA: TGTGCCAGCAGTCTGGGGGGCGGCTCCTACAATGAGCAGTTCTTC

V gene: TRBV30
clone size: .
J gene: TRBJ1-1
D gene: TRBD1
CDR3 protein: CAWIYPPGTGGTEAFF
CDR3 DNA: TGTGCCTGGATCTACCCGCCAGGGACAGGAGGAACTGAAGCTTTCTTT

V gene: TRBV14
clone size: once
J gene: TRBJ2-5
D gene: .
CDR3 protein: CASQQTRGETQYF
CDR3 DNA: TGTGCCAGTCAGCAAACCCGCGGAGAGACCCAGTACTTC